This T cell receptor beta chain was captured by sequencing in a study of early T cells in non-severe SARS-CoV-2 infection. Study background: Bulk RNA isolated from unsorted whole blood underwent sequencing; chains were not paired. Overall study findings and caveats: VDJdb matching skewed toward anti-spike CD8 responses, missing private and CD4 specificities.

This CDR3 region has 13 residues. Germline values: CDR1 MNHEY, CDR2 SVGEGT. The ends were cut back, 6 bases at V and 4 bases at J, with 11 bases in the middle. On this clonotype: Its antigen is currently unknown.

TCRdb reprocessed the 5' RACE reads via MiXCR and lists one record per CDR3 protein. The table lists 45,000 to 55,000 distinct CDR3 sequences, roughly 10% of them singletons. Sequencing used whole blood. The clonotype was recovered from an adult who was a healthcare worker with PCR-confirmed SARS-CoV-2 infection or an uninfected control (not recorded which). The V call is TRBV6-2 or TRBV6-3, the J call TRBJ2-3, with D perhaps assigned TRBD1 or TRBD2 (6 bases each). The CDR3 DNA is TGTGCCAGCAGGCGGGACATCGCAGATACGCAGTATTTT. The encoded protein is CASRRDIADTQYF.